This T cell receptor (beta chain) emerged from a study of beta chain features in type 1 diabetes. Study-wide context: There were approximately 100 million sorted cells examined across all samples. Whole-study results and caveats: In type 1 diabetes patients, VDJ junctions had fewer insertions; deletions at these junctions were more frequent. People with Type 1 diabetes carried modestly yet significantly shorter TCRB CDR3s in all four CD4+ subsets.

Every participating donor gave one draw, a heparinised blood sample averaging roughly 100 mL. A CD45RO/CCR7/CD25/CD127/CD95/CD27 panel sorted naive, central memory, regulatory and stem cell-like memory CD4+ cells. A note on this clone: Its specificity is not known.

The sequenced template was cDNA made from the entire isolated RNA. Here immunoSEQ multiplex PCR was the method, and the copy in TCRdb shows in-frame clones only, minus some. The sample has roughly 180,000 clones, roughly 7.1% seen once; the top ten hold 0.94%. V lost 3 bases and J 1 base, leaving 12 bases between the germline ends. The CDR3 covers 15 residues. Per the germline V gene, CDR1 is SEHNR and CDR2 is FQNEAQ (reference sequence). The chain combines TRBV7-9 with TRBJ1-1; D is possibly TRBD1 (5 bases). This TCR derives from a woman aged 40-49 years with type 1 diabetes. Sample: central memory CD4+ T cells from blood. CDR3 in amino acids: CASSFWGGTNTEAFF. The CDR3 coding sequence is TGTGCCAGCAGCTTTTGGGGGGGGACGAACACTGAAGCTTTCTTT.